Its frequency marks the clone carrying this T cell receptor (beta chain) as medium-sized. Its antigen is still unknown. This CDR3 spans 16 amino acids. CDR1 and CDR2 (germline): MDHEN, SYDVKM. 5' RACE that incorporated UMI labels was used to prepare the TRB cDNA libraries. TCRdb re-analyzed the 5' RACE reads; it lists each CDR3 protein once, without DNA. The sample has 6,500 to 7,500 distinct CDR3 sequences. The sorter processed each CD8+ T cell subset in triplicate at roughly 300,000 cells apiece. This sample was included in a study of CXCR3-negative and CXCR3-positive naive CD8 T cells. About the research overall: Across all libraries, TRB reads numbered about 135 million, with about 1.5 +/- 0.3 million in each library. Points from the study as a whole: Hydrophobicity was higher for TRB CDR3s found in CXCR3-positive naive cells than in CXCR3-negative naive cells. CXCR3-negative and CXCR3-positive naive cells shared comparable TRBV-TRBJ usage, but memory cells did not.

This clonotype was obtained from a human donor in good health. Some clones in this sample may be carry-over from other donors' samples. This chain links TRBV28 with TRBJ2-2; TCRdb outputs TRBD1, but without DNA this stays unchecked. The sequenced sample consisted of naive CXCR3- CD8+ T cells from blood. Subset of the sample: CD45RO-CCR7+CD27+CD95- naive CD8+ T cells lacking CXCR3 (TNR3-). The CDR3 sequence: CASSTLGQGGHGELFF.